This passage covers 2 T cell receptor beta chains from one sample sequenced in a study of blood T cell repertoires in COVID-19. Assay: immunoSEQ multiplex PCR; the TCRdb copy retains only in-frame clones and omits some. The sample consists of roughly 260,000 clones, more than 65% of them appearing once. Sequenced material: peripheral blood. The receptors derive from a woman aged 18 to 35 with acute or convalescent COVID-19.

The chain combines TRBV5-4 with TRBJ2-3; TRBD2 matches at 9 bases. The V segment lost 1 base and the J segment 3 bases; nucleotides outside the gene matches: 3. Germline loops: CDR1 SGHNT, CDR2 YYREEE (reference sequence). The length of the CDR3 is 15 residues. The CDR3 sequence: CASSLTGLATDTQYF. CDR3 DNA sequence: TGTGCCAGCAGCTTGACGGGACTAGCAACAGATACGCAGTATTTT.

This chain connects TRBV29-1 to TRBJ2-3, with a tentative D call TRBD1 (6 bases). The germline V and J ends were trimmed by 0 bases and 4 bases, with 14 bases remaining between them. The CDR3 sequence is 15 residues long. Germline lookup yields CDR1 SQVTM and CDR2 ANQGSEA. The CDR3 nucleotides read TGCAGCGTTGAAGATTACACCAGGGGTCCAGATACGCAGTATTTT. Translated, it gives CSVEDYTRGPDTQYF.